This T cell receptor (beta chain) was sequenced during a study of cytomegalovirus exposure and HLA in healthy donors. It was with 60 Vbeta and 13 Jbeta primers that the PCR ran. The repertoire was sequenced with immunoSEQ multiplex PCR; TCRdb's copy has only in-frame clones and lacks some. Its table records about 64,000 clones. CDR1 is SGHNT, CDR2 YENEEA, per germline. The CDR3 runs 15 residues. The junction had 6 bases not matched to a gene; V was cut back by 3 bases and J by 1 base. Source material: PBMCs. The chain recombines TRBV11-3 with TRBJ2-7, with 7 nucleotides matching TRBD2. The clonotype originates from a woman aged 18-29 years in good health and CMV-seronegative. CDR3 residues: CASSFRSGVSYEQYF. DNA of the CDR3: TGTGCCAGCAGCTTTAGAAGCGGGGTGTCCTACGAGCAGTACTTC.